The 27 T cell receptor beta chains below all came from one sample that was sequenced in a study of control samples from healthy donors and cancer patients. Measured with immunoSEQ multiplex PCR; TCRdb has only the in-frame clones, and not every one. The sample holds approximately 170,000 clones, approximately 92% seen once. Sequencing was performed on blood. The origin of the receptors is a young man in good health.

CDR3 loop: CASSYLNSPLHF. The CDR3 nucleotides read TGTGCCAGCAGTTACCTTAATTCACCCCTCCACTTT. V and J are TRBV6-5 and TRBJ1-6; D call uncertain. The CDR3 length is 12 residues. The germline V gene has CDR1 MNHEY and CDR2 SVGAGI. V gave up 2 bases and J gave up 6 bases, with 2 bases separating them.

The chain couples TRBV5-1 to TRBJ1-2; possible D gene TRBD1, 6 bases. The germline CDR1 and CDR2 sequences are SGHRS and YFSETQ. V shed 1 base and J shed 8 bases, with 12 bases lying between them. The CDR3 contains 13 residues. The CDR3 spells CASSLSRGSGYTF. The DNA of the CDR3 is TGCGCCAGCAGCTTGTCCAGGGGCAGCGGCTACACCTTC.

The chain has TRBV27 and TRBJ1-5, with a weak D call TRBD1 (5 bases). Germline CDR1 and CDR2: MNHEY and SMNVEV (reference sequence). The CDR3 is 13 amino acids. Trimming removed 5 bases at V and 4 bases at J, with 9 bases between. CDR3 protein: CASSVQGNQPQHF. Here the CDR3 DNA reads TGTGCCAGCAGTGTCCAGGGTAATCAGCCCCAGCATTTT.

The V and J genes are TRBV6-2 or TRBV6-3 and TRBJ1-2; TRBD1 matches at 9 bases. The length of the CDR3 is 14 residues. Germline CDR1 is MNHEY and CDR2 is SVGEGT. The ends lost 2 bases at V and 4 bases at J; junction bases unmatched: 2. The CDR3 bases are TGTGCCAGCAGTTACCGGGACAGGGTCTATGGCTACACCTTC. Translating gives CASSYRDRVYGYTF.

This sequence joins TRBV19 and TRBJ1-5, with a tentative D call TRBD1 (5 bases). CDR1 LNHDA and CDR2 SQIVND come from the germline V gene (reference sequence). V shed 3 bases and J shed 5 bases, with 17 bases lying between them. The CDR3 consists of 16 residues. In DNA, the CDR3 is TGTGCCAGTAGTATTAGGAAGAGGGGATTCTATCAGCCCCAGCATTTT. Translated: CASSIRKRGFYQPQHF.

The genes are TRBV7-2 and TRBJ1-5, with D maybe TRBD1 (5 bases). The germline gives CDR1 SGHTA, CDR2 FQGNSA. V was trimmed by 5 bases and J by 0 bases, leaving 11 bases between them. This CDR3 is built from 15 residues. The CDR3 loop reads CASSGGVNSNQPQHF. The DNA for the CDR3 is TGTGCCAGCAGCGGAGGGGTTAATAGCAATCAGCCCCAGCATTTT. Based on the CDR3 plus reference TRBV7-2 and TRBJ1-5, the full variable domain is GAGVSQSPSNKVTEKGKDVELRCDPISGHTALYWYRQSLGQGLEFLIYFQGNSAPDKSGLPSDRFSAERTGGSVSTLTIQRTQQEDSAVYLCASSGGVNSNQPQHFGDGTRLSIL.

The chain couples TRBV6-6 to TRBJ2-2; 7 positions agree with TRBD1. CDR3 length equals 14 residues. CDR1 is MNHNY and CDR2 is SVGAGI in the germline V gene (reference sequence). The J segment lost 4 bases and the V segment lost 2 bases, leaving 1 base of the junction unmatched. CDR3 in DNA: TGTGCCAGCAGTTACAGGGGGCTCACCGGGGAGCTGTTTTTT. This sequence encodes CASSYRGLTGELFF.

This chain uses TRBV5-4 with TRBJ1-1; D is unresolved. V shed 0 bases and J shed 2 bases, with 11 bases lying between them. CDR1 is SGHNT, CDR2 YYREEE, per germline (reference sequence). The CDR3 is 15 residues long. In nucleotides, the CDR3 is TGTGCCAGCAGCTTGGAGCCGGGTATCAACACTGAAGCTTTCTTT. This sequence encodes CASSLEPGINTEAFF.

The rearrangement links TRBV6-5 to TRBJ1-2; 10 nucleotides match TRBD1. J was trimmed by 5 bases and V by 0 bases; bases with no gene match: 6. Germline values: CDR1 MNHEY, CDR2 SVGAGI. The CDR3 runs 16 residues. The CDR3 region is CASSYSVPGQGYGYTF. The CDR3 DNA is TGTGCCAGCAGTTACTCTGTTCCGGGACAGGGGTATGGCTACACCTTC.

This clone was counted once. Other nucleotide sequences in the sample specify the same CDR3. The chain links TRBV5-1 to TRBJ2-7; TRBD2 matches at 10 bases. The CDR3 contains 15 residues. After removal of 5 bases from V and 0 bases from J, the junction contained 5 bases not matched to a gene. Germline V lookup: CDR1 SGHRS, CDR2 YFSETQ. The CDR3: CASRDSGGSSYEQYF. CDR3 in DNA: TGCGCCAGCAGGGATAGCGGGGGGAGCTCCTACGAGCAGTACTTC. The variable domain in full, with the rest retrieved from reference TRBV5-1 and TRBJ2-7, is KAGVTQTPRYLIKTRGQQVTLSCSPISGHRSVSWYQQTPGQGLQFLFEYFSETQRNKGNFPGRFSGRQFSNSRSEMNVSTLELGDSALYLCASRDSGGSSYEQYFGPGTRLTVT.

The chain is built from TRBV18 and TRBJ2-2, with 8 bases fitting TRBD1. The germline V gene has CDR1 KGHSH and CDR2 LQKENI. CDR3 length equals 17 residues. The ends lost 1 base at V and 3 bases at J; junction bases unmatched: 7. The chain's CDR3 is CASSPRAPGGDTGELFF. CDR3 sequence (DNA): TGTGCCAGCTCACCACGTGCGCCAGGGGGCGACACCGGGGAGCTGTTTTTT. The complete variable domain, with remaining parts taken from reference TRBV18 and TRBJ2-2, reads NAGVMQNPRHLVRRRGQEARLRCSPMKGHSHVYWYRQLPEEGLKFMVYLQKENIIDESGMPKERFSAEFPKEGPSILRIQQVVRGDSAAYFCASSPRAPGGDTGELFFGEGSRLTVL.

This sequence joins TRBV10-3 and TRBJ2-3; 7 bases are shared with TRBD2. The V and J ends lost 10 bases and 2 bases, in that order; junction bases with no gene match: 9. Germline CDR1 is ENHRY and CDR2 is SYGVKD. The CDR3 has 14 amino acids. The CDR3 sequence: CASSVGRDTDTQYF. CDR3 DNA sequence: TGTGCCAGCTCGGTAGGGAGGGACACAGATACGCAGTATTTT.

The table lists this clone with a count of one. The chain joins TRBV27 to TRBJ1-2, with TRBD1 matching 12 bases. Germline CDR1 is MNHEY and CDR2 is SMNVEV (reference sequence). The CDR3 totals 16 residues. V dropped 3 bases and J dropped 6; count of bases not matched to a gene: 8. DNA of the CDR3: TGTGCCAGCAGTTTTCGGGACAGGGGGCCCATTAATGGCTACACCTTC. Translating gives CASSFRDRGPINGYTF.

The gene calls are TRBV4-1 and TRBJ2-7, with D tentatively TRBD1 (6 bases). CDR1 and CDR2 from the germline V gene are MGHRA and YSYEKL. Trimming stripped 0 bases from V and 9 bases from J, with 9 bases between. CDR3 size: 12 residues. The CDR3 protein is CASSQEQGRQYF. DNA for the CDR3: TGCGCCAGCAGCCAAGAACAGGGCAGGCAGTACTTC.

In DNA form, the CDR3 reads TGCGCCAGCAGCTTAGACCCTATGGCGGGCGGGCTCTACGAGCAGTACTTC. Protein: CASSLDPMAGGLYEQYF. The rearrangement joins TRBV5-1 to TRBJ2-7, with D perhaps TRBD2 (5 bases). The V end lost 2 bases, the J end lost 3 bases, and 21 bases lay between the germline ends. This CDR3 has 17 amino acids. Germline assignment: CDR1 SGHRS and CDR2 YFSETQ.

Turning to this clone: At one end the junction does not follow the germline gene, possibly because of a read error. For the CDR3, the DNA is TGTGCCAGCAAGGGCACCGGCTCCTACAATGAGCAGCTCTTC. Its protein is CASKGTGSYNEQLF. The chain joins TRBV2 to TRBJ2-1, with D unresolved. This CDR3 comprises 14 residues. Germline assignment: CDR1 SNHLY and CDR2 FYNNEI.

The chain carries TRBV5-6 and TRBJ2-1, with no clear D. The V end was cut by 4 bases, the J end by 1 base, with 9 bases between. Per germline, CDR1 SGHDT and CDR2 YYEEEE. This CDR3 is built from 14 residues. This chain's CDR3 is CASSIEESYNEQFF. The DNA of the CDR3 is TGTGCCAGCAGCATCGAGGAGTCCTACAATGAGCAGTTCTTC.

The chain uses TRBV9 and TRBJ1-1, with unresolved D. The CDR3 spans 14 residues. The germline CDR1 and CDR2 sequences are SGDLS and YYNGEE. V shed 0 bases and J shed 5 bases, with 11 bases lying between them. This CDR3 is CASSVGLGYTEAFF. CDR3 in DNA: TGTGCCAGCAGCGTAGGTCTGGGATATACTGAAGCTTTCTTT.

The DNA of the CDR3 is TGTGCCTACAGGAGGAACACTGAAGCTTTCTTT. Translation: CAYRRNTEAFF. This chain joins TRBV30 and TRBJ1-1; tentative D call: TRBD1 (5 bases). The germline V gene has CDR1 GTSNPN and CDR2 SVGIG (reference sequence). The CDR3 loop spans 11 amino acids. Trimming left V 7 bases short and J 1 base short, with 7 bases between. Variable domain in full (rest from reference TRBV30 and TRBJ1-1): SQTIHQWPATLVQPVGSPLSLECTVEGTSNPNLYWYRQAAGRGLQLLFYSVGIGQISSEVPQNLSASRPQDRQFILSSKKLLLSDSGFYLCAYRRNTEAFFGQGTRLTVV.

CDR3 DNA: TGTGCCAGCAGCGATGAGGTAACGGGGGTCCCTGGAAACACCATATATTTT. Its protein is CASSDEVTGVPGNTIYF. The chain has TRBV9 and TRBJ1-3, with D possibly matching TRBD1 (5 bases). V dropped 3 bases and J dropped 2 bases, with 18 bases sitting between them. Germline V gene lookup returns CDR1 SGDLS and CDR2 YYNGEE. The CDR3 loop spans 17 amino acids.

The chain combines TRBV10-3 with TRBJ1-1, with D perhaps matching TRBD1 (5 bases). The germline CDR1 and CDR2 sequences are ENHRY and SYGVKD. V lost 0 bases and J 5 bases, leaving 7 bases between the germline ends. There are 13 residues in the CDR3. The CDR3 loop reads CAISESGGTEAFF. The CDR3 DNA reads TGTGCCATCAGTGAGTCTGGGGGTACTGAAGCTTTCTTT.

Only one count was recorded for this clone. The CDR3 DNA reads TGTGCCAGTAGTACCCATCAGGGCGCCCAGTACTTC. Translating gives CASSTHQGAQYF. The chain recombines TRBV19 with TRBJ2-5; D possibly corresponds to TRBD1 (5 bases). Trimming cost V 4 bases and J 9 bases, with 12 bases left between them. Germline CDR1 is LNHDA and CDR2 is SQIVND (reference sequence). The CDR3 is 12 residues long.

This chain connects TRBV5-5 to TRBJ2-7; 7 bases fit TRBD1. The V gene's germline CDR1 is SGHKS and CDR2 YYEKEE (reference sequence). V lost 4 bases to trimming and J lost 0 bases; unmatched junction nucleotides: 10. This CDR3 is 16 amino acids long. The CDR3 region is CASSELPGQISYEQYF. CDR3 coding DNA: TGTGCCAGCAGCGAGTTACCGGGACAGATCTCCTACGAGCAGTACTTC.

Here the CDR3 DNA reads TGTGCCAGCAGTGAGTTGTGTTGGCCGGAAATCGCAGGAAACACCATATATTTT. The encoded protein is CASSELCWPEIAGNTIYF. The chain has TRBV2 and TRBJ1-3; D not resolved. The germline gives CDR1 SNHLY, CDR2 FYNNEI. V lost 3 bases and J lost 4, with 22 bases in between. The CDR3 contains 18 residues. The full variable domain, rest sourced from reference TRBV2 and TRBJ1-3, is EPEVTQTPSHQVTQMGQEVILRCVPISNHLYFYWYRQILGQKVEFLVSFYNNEISEKSEIFDDQFSVERPDGSNFTLKIRSTKLEDSAMYFCASSELCWPEIAGNTIYFGEGSWLTVV.

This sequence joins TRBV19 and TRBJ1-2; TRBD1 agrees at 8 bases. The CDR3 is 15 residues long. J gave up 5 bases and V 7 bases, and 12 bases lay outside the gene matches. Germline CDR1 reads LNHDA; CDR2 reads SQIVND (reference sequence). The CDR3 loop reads CASNSLGQGRYGYTF. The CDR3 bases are TGTGCCAGTAATTCCCTCGGACAGGGTAGATATGGCTACACCTTC.

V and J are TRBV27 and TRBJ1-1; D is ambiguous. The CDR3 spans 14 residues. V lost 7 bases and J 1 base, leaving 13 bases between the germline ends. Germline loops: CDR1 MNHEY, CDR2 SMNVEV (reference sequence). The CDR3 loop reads CASKDLLENTEAFF. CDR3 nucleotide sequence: TGTGCCAGCAAAGATCTTCTAGAGAACACTGAAGCTTTCTTT.

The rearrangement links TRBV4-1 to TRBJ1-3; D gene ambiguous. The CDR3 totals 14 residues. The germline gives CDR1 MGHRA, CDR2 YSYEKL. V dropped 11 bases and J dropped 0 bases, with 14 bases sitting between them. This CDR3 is CALPPLHSGNTIYF. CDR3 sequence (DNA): TGCGCCTTACCTCCTCTGCACTCTGGAAACACCATATATTTT.